The subject of this entry is one TCR beta chain. Per the authors' pipeline: Estimation of nucleated cell counts was performed using reference gene primer amplification. Here immunoSEQ multiplex PCR was the method, and the copy in TCRdb shows in-frame clones only, minus some. D and trimming were read from the DNA, whereas the V and J calls and clone size are those reported in that table. The table has around 170,000 clones, approximately 90% seen once; the top ten hold 1.5% to 2%. The CDR3 loop spans 14 amino acids. V lost 6 bases, J lost 2 bases, and 13 bases lay in between. Germline CDR1 LNHDA, CDR2 SQIVND (reference sequence). The sample is drawn from a study of blood T cell repertoires in COVID-19. Study at large: There were acute and convalescent COVID-19 samples, and they came from the United States, Italy and Spain. The analysed material was cDNA or gDNA that came from T cells, B-cell-depleted T cells, or PBMCs.

The receptor was isolated from a man between 18 and 29 years old who had recovered from COVID-19. Sequencing was done on a sample of peripheral blood. The chain couples TRBV19 to TRBJ1-2; D call uncertain. The CDR3 reads CASRQQSLNYGYTF. CDR3 nucleotide sequence: TGTGCCAGTAGGCAACAGAGCTTAAACTATGGCTACACCTTC.